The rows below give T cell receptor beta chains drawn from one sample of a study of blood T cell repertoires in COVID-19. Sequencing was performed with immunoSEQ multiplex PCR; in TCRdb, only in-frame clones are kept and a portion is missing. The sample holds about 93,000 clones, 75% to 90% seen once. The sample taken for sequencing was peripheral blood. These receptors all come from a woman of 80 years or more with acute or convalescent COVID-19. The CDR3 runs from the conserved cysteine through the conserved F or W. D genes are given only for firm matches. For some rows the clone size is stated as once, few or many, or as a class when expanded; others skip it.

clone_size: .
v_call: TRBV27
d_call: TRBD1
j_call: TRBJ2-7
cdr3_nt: TGTGCCAGCAACGGGGGACAGGGGGGAGCCCGAGGGCACGAGCAGTACTTC
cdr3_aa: CASNGGQGGARGHEQYF

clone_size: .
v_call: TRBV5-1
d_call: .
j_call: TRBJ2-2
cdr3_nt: TGCGCCAGCAGCTTGGTCCACCCGGGGAGCACCGGGGAGCTGTTTTTT
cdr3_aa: CASSLVHPGSTGELFF

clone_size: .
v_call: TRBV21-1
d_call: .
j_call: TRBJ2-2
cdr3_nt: TGTGCCAGCAGCAAAGAAAAGGGCAGGGAATGGGACACCGGGGAGCTGTTTTTT
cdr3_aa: CASSKEKGREWDTGELFF

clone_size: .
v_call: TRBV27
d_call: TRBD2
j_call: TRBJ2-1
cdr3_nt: TGTGCCAGCAGTGCTCAGCGGGGGGGCTTTTACAATGAGCAGTTCTTC
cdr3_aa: CASSAQRGGFYNEQFF

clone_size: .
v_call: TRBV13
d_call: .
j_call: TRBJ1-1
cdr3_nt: TGTGCCAGCAGACCCATCGGCTCGGGTGAAGCTTTCTTT
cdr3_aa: CASRPIGSGEAFF

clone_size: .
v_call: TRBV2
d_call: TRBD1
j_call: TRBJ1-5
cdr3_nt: TGTGCCAGCAATCGGGACAGGGGGCCTCAGCCCCAGCATTTT
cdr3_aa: CASNRDRGPQPQHF

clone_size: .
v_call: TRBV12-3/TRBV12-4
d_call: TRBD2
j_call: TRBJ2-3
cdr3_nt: TGTGCCAGCGGACTAGCGGGGACAGATACGCAGTATTTT
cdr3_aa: CASGLAGTDTQYF

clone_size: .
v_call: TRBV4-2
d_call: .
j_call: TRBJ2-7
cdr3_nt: TGTGCCAGCAGCCAAGATTCGTCCCGGGAAGGGAGTAACGAGCAGTACTTC
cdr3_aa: CASSQDSSREGSNEQYF

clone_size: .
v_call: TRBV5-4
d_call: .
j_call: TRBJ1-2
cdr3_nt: TGTGCCAGCAGCGTTAGGACAGCTGAGTATGGCTACACCTTC
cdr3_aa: CASSVRTAEYGYTF

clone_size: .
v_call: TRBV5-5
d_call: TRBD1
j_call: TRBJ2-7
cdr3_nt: TGTGCCAGCAGGCAAGGACAGGGGGGTAACTACGAGCAGTACTTC
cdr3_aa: CASRQGQGGNYEQYF

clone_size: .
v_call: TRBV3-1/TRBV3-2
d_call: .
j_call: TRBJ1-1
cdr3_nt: TGTGCCAGCAGCCCCCACCAGGGAAGCGCTGAAGCTTTCTTT
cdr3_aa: CASSPHQGSAEAFF

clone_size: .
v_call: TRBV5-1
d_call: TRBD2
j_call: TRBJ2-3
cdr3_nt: TGCGCCACCTCCCTCGGGGGGGCGAAAGATACGCAGTATTTT
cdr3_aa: CATSLGGAKDTQYF

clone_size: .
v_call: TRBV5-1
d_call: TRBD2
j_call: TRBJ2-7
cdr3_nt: TGCGCCAGCAGCTCTAGCGGGGGGGCAACCTACGAGCAGTACTTC
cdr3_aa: CASSSSGGATYEQYF

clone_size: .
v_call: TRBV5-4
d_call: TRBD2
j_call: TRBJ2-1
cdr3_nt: TGTGCCAGCAGCTTGGAGCGGGGGGGCTACAATGAGCAGTTCTTC
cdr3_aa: CASSLERGGYNEQFF

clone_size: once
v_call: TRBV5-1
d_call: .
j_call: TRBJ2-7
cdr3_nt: TGCGCCAGCAGCTTTGGCGGGGCCCTTGGCGAGCAGTACTTC
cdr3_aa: CASSFGGALGEQYF

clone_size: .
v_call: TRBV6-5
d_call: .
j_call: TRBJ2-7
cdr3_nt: TGTGCCAGCAGAACAGGCGGGGAGCTCTACGAGCAGTACTTC
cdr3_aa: CASRTGGELYEQYF

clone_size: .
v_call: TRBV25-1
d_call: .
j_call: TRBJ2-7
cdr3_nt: TGTGCCAGCAGTGGATGGACAGCTTACTACGAGCAGTACTTC
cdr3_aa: CASSGWTAYYEQYF

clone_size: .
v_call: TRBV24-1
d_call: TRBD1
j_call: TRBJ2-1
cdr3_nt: TGTGCCACCAGTGACCGGACAGGGGCCTACAATGAGCAGTTCTTC
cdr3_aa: CATSDRTGAYNEQFF

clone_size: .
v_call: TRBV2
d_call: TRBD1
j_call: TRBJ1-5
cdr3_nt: TGTGCCAGCAGTGACAGGGGGCTTCGGCAGCCCCAGCATTTT
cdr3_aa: CASSDRGLRQPQHF

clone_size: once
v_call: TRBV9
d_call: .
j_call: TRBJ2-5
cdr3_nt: TGTGCCAGCAGCGTAGCTGGTTCGGGGTCGGGCGGTCCGAAGGAGACCCAGTACTTC
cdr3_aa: CASSVAGSGSGGPKETQYF